This TCR beta chain was observed in a study of regulatory T cells in long-lasting Graves disease (dated by TCRdb to about 2021). About the study as a whole: Persistent Graves' disease was defined as persistently positive TSH receptor autoantibodies together with antithyroid drug treatment for over 5 years. Persistent Graves' disease patients were compared with newly diagnosed Graves' disease patients by peripheral blood TCR sequencing and RNA sequencing. The study was conducted in China and was registered as a clinical trial. A total of approximately 35 samples underwent TCR sequencing: about 13 from persistent and some 20 from newly diagnosed Graves' disease patients. Persistent Graves' disease patients in the clinical cohort had taken antithyroid drugs for approximately 10 years on average.

General conclusions and limits of the study: Sequencing and analysis were limited to the TCR beta chain. Preferential use of TRBV28, TRBJ1-2 and TRBJ2-5 was observed in persistent disease, whereas TRBV20-1 and TRBJ2-1 were favored in newly diagnosed disease. Compared with newly diagnosed patients, patients with persistent Graves' disease had lower TCR Shannon entropy and fewer highly expanded clones, which suggests clonal expansion. The authors acknowledged the small sample size as a limitation that may reduce accuracy. Only peripheral blood was studied, because thyroid tissue, the primary lesion, was inaccessible. Persistent patients shared more public clonotypes among themselves (under 3,000) than newly diagnosed patients did (approximately 870).

From the cysteine up to the phenylalanine, the CDR3 has a length of 18 residues. Only the CDR3 DNA stays, 54 bases, in frame from base 1. The germline V gene provides CDR1 KGHDR and CDR2 SFDVKD. V is pruned by 4 bases and J by 1 base, leaving 10 bases of the junction without a gene match. This clonotype was counted ten times or more. Its binding antigen is unknown. No qualities accompany the bases; no much larger clone lies one base away. This sample's time point label indicates: persistent/refractory GD, antithyroid drugs over 5 years with positive TRAb. For both TCR sequencing and RNA sequencing, RNA was extracted from PBMCs using TRIzol. The diagnosis of Graves' disease followed American Thyroid Association guidelines. Patients were recruited from an endocrinology department in Xi'an, China. Each patient gave approximately 10 milliliters of peripheral blood, collected in an EDTA anticoagulant tube. Ficoll Paque Plus density gradient separation was used to isolate PBMCs, and no further T cell sorting was performed. RNA quality was checked with an Agilent 2100 Bioanalyzer and agarose gel, and concentration with a NanoDrop 2000.

The library relied on multiplex PCR. Data came from an Illumina HiSeq 4000. CDR3 regions were amplified by Arm-PCR with iRepertoire HTBI primers to construct TCR beta libraries. PCR products were gel purified before sequencing. In the source study's methods: A total of fewer than 80 TRBV and 14 TRBJ segments were identified across samples and were used for gene usage analysis of CDR3 amino acid clonotypes. Filtered high-quality paired reads were merged into contigs using COPE and FqMerger. BLAST was used to align contigs to IMGT TRBV, TRBD and TRBJ reference genes, and CDR3 was defined according to IMGT. Clonotypes above 0.1% frequency were classified as highly expanded clones. Shannon entropy served as the measure of repertoire diversity, while the Gini coefficient captured V-J evenness. Clonotypes shared by more than one individual were considered public. TCRdb trimmed public reads at Q25 via fastp, called clones via MiXCR and kept in-frame beta chains. Here each entry gathers all rows of one CDR3 protein and keeps the most common genes and DNA. Here the V and J calls rest on TCRdb's processing, not on the authors' analysis. For this sample the table gives fewer than 400,000 distinct CDR3 sequences, of which 20% were detected only once. The ten largest clones capture less than 25% of the sample.

The chain couples TRBV24-1 to TRBJ2-4; TRBD1 fits 9 bases in the junction. The sequence derives from a female donor with Graves disease. The sample here was peripheral blood mononuclear cells (PBMCs), taken when the disease was refractory, from a patient treated with antithyroid drugs. The CDR3 region reads CATSEPGQGVGAKNIQYF. The DNA is TGTGCCACCAGTGAACCGGGACAGGGCGTTGGGGCCAAAAACATTCAGTACTTC.